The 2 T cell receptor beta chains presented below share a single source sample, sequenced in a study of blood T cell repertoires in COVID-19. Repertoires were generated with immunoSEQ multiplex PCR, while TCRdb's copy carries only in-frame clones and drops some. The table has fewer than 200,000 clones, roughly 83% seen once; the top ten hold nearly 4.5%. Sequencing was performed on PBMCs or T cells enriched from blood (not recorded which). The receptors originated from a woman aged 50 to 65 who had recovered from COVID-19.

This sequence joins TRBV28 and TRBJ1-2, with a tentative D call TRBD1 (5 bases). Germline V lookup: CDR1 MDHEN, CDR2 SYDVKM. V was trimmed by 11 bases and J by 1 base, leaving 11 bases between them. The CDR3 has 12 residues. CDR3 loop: CAVGGNNYGYTF. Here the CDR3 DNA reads TGTGCCGTGGGGGGGAATAACTATGGCTACACCTTC.

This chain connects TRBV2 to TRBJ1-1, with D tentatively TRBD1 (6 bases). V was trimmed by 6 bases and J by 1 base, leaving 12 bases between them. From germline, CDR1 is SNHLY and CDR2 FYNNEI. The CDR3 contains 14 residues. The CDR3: CASRDRFWNTEAFF. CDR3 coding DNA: TGTGCCAGCAGAGACAGGTTCTGGAACACTGAAGCTTTCTTT.